This passage covers 26 T cell receptor beta chains from one sample sequenced in a study of response to subunit inactivated influenza vaccine. Via MiXCR, TCRdb re-called the RT-PCR reads, giving one row per CDR3 protein. The sample carries hundreds of thousands of distinct CDR3 sequences, more than 11% recorded once. The material was PBMCs from blood, obtained 14 days before vaccination. The receptors originated from a man aged 50 to 60 who received an inactivated influenza vaccine.

This clonotype appeared a few times. CDR3: CASWNQETQYF. The CDR3 bases are TGCGCCAGCTGGAATCAAGAGACCCAGTACTTC. The chain links TRBV5-1 to TRBJ2-5, with no clear D. V lost 7 bases, J lost 2 bases, and 6 bases lay in between. The CDR3 extends over 11 amino acids. Germline V gene data show CDR1 as SGHRS and CDR2 as YFSETQ.

This chain links TRBV5-4 with TRBJ2-5; D gene ambiguous. V shed 0 bases and J shed 0 bases, with 9 bases lying between them. This CDR3 is 15 amino acids long. Germline CDR1 reads SGHNT; CDR2 reads YYREEE (reference sequence). The CDR3 nucleotides are TGTGCCAGCAGCTTGGCGGGTTTCAACCAAGAGACCCAGTACTTC. This gives the protein CASSLAGFNQETQYF.

This clonotype was seen ten or more times. This chain connects TRBV6-2 or TRBV6-3 to TRBJ1-1, with D possibly matching TRBD1 (6 bases). The germline V gene has CDR1 MNHEY and CDR2 SVGEGT. The germline V and J ends were trimmed by 0 bases and 5 bases, with 10 bases remaining between them. The CDR3 has 14 amino acids. CDR3 DNA: TGTGCCAGCAGTTACTCGGTGGGGACAACTGAAGCTTTCTTT. Its translation is CASSYSVGTTEAFF.

This chain joins TRBV7-2 and TRBJ2-2, with D possibly being TRBD1 (6 bases). Per the germline V gene, CDR1 is SGHTA and CDR2 is FQGNSA. V lost 3 bases to trimming and J lost 2 bases, with 10 bases between them. This CDR3 spans 15 amino acids. In nucleotides, the CDR3 is TGTGCCAGCAGCTTGCTACAGGGTAACACCGGGGAGCTGTTTTTT. It specifies CASSLLQGNTGELFF.

In its sample, this clonotype was seen a few times. This chain links TRBV14 with TRBJ2-1; 9 nucleotides match TRBD2. CDR1 and CDR2 from the germline V gene are SGHDN and FVKESK. The V segment lost 3 bases and the J segment 1 base; nucleotides outside the gene matches: 7. This CDR3 has 17 residues. The CDR3 bases are TGTGCCAGCAGCCAGCCACTAGCGGGTGCGTCCTACAATGAGCAGTTCTTC. This translates into CASSQPLAGASYNEQFF.

This clonotype has only a few counts. V gene TRBV28 combines with J gene TRBJ1-1; the match to TRBD1 covers 7 bases. This CDR3 is 16 amino acids long. Germline V lookup: CDR1 MDHEN, CDR2 SYDVKM. Trimming took 4 bases from V and 2 from J; bases not matched to a gene: 10. The CDR3 nucleotides are TGTGCCAGCAGTTCCCAAGACAGGGAACCAAACACTGAAGCTTTCTTT. Amino acid sequence: CASSSQDREPNTEAFF.

The V call is TRBV13, the J call TRBJ2-3; D tentatively fits TRBD1 or TRBD2 (6 bases each). Germline V CDR1 and CDR2: PRHDT, FYEKMQ (reference sequence). Trimming cost V 2 bases and J 2 bases, with 11 bases left between them. The CDR3 extends over 15 amino acids. The CDR3 reads CASSLRGVTTDTQYF. CDR3 DNA sequence: TGTGCCAGCAGCTTAAGGGGGGTGACCACAGATACGCAGTATTTT.

This clonotype was recorded many times. V and J are TRBV20-1 and TRBJ2-5; D might be TRBD1 or TRBD2, each matching 6 bases. The length of the CDR3 is 15 residues. Germline loops: CDR1 DFQATT, CDR2 SNEGSKA (reference sequence). The V end lost 3 bases, the J end lost 2 bases, and 16 bases lay between the germline ends. The CDR3 region has the DNA TGCAGTGCTAGTGTACGGGGGCGCCAACAAGAGACCCAGTACTTC. Translating gives CSASVRGRQQETQYF.

This clonotype has just a few counts. V usage is TRBV28 and J usage is TRBJ2-7; no firm D call. The CDR3 consists of 14 residues. Trimming took off 1 base at V and 4 bases at J, with 11 bases between the two ends. Germline loops: CDR1 MDHEN, CDR2 SYDVKM. The CDR3 is CASSLSYGGYEQYF. In nucleotides, the CDR3 is TGTGCCAGCAGTTTATCGTACGGTGGGTACGAGCAGTACTTC.

This clonotype was recorded a few times. The rearrangement links TRBV29-1 to TRBJ2-7, with 9 positions matching TRBD1. Trimming at V came to 4 bases and at J to 8 bases, leaving 9 bases not matched to a gene. The CDR3 has 13 amino acids. CDR1 and CDR2 from the germline V gene are SQVTM and ANQGSEA. CDR3 bases: TGCAGCGTTGCGTCGTTGGGACAGGGAAAGCAGTACTTC. It encodes CSVASLGQGKQYF.

This clonotype was seen repeatedly, ten times or more. The chain is built from TRBV5-1 and TRBJ2-1; D uncertain. Germline-derived CDR1 and CDR2 are SGHRS and YFSETQ. The V end lost 4 bases, the J end lost 2 bases, and 10 bases lay between the germline ends. The CDR3 extends over 14 amino acids. The CDR3 loop is CASSPPAAYNEQFF. DNA for the CDR3: TGCGCCAGCAGCCCCCCCGCGGCCTACAATGAGCAGTTCTTC. Full variable domain (rest looked up from reference TRBV5-1 and TRBJ2-1): KAGVTQTPRYLIKTRGQQVTLSCSPISGHRSVSWYQQTPGQGLQFLFEYFSETQRNKGNFPGRFSGRQFSNSRSEMNVSTLELGDSALYLCASSPPAAYNEQFFGPGTRLTVL.

This clonotype appeared a few times. The J gene is TRBJ2-1, the V gene TRBV3-1, with 8 bases fitting TRBD1. CDR3 length: 16 residues. With V trimmed by 3 bases and J by 4 bases, 8 bases remained unmatched. Germline V gives CDR1 LGHDT, CDR2 YNNKEL (reference sequence). DNA of the CDR3: TGTGCCAGCAGCCACTCCGGGACAGGATGGTACAATGAGCAGTTCTTC. Protein sequence: CASSHSGTGWYNEQFF.

This clonotype occurred a few times. V is TRBV20-1 and J is TRBJ2-1; D is unresolved. Deletions cut 6 bases from V and 10 bases from J, with 10 bases between. The CDR3 sequence is 10 residues long. The germline V gene has CDR1 DFQATT and CDR2 SNEGSKA (reference sequence). The CDR3 sequence is CSANHQEQFF. The CDR3 nucleotides read TGCAGTGCCAATCATCAAGAGCAGTTCTTC.

V gene TRBV28 combines with J gene TRBJ2-3; 7 nucleotides agree with TRBD2. From germline, CDR1 is MDHEN and CDR2 SYDVKM. This CDR3 region has 14 residues. The V gene end was trimmed by 7 bases and the J gene end by 3 bases; junction bases not matched to a gene: 7. The CDR3 DNA reads as TGTGCCAGCATCAGCGGGACCCTGACAGATACGCAGTATTTT. As protein: CASISGTLTDTQYF.

V usage is TRBV6-1 and J usage is TRBJ1-1; no clear D gene. Germline V gene lookup returns CDR1 MNHNS and CDR2 SASEGT. V lost 5 bases, J lost 0 bases, and 10 bases lay in between. The CDR3 runs 14 residues. The CDR3 nucleotides are TGTGCCAGCAGTACAAGGTCGGTGAACACTGAAGCTTTCTTT. This encodes CASSTRSVNTEAFF.

This clonotype was observed a handful of times. J is TRBJ2-5 and V is TRBV9, with a weak D call TRBD2 (7 bases). Trimming pared 1 base from V and 2 bases from J, leaving 15 bases between. The CDR3 extends over 16 amino acids. Germline values: CDR1 SGDLS, CDR2 YYNGEE. The CDR3 DNA sequence: TGTGCCAGCAGCGTATGGGGAGGGGGAGGACAAGAGACCCAGTACTTC. It translates to CASSVWGGGGQETQYF.

This clonotype was counted a few times. As DNA, the CDR3 is TGTGCCAGCGGCTTTTATTCCAACAATGAGCAGTTCTTC. Translating it yields CASGFYSNNEQFF. The V and J genes are TRBV12-3 or TRBV12-4 and TRBJ2-1; unclear D gene. This CDR3 contains 13 residues. The V end lost 8 bases, the J end lost 5 bases, and 13 bases lay between the germline ends.

This chain connects TRBV24-1 to TRBJ1-3; D might be TRBD1 (5 bases). V was pared by 3 bases and J by 2 bases, with 10 bases between. The CDR3 loop spans 15 amino acids. Looked up from germline, CDR1 is KGHDR and CDR2 is SFDVKD. The chain's CDR3 is CATSDPTATGNTIYF. As DNA, the CDR3 is TGTGCCACCAGTGATCCGACAGCGACTGGAAACACCATATATTTT.

The table lists this clonotype with a few counts. This rearrangement joins TRBV5-1 to TRBJ2-3, with a weak D call TRBD2 (6 bases). The CDR3 is made up of 15 amino acids. From germline, CDR1 is SGHRS and CDR2 YFSETQ. Trimming took 5 bases from V and 0 from J, leaving 13 bases between them. CDR3 DNA sequence: TGCGCCAGCAGTTTCGATGGGAGGAGCACAGATACGCAGTATTTT. Translation gives CASSFDGRSTDTQYF.

The rearrangement joins TRBV7-9 to TRBJ1-1; weak D call: TRBD1 (6 bases). Germline V gene lookup returns CDR1 SEHNR and CDR2 FQNEAQ (reference sequence). The V gene lost 3 bases and the J gene lost 3 bases, with 8 bases spanning the gap. This CDR3 spans 13 amino acids. The CDR3 nucleotides read TGTGCCAGCAGCTTGAGACAGGACACTGAAGCTTTCTTT. It codes for CASSLRQDTEAFF.

In its sample, this clonotype was seen a few times. The V and J genes are TRBV6-5 and TRBJ2-7, with no clear D. CDR3 length: 11 amino acids. With 2 bases removed from V and 7 bases from J, the gap between germline ends came to 6 bases. Germline V CDR1 and CDR2: MNHEY, SVGAGI. The CDR3 loop is CASSYQSEQYF. CDR3 nucleotide sequence: TGTGCCAGCAGTTACCAGTCAGAGCAGTACTTC.

The sample holds a few counts of this clonotype. The chain couples TRBV20-1 to TRBJ2-1, with 15 bases fitting TRBD2. After removal of 6 bases from V and 2 bases from J, the junction contained 5 bases not matched to a gene. Germline CDR1 DFQATT, CDR2 SNEGSKA (reference sequence). The CDR3 consists of 16 residues. The CDR3 here is CSARTSGRAPYNEQFF. CDR3 DNA sequence: TGCAGTGCGAGGACTAGCGGGAGGGCCCCCTACAATGAGCAGTTCTTC.

This clonotype was detected ten times or more. This sequence joins TRBV4-3 and TRBJ2-3; 8 nucleotides align to TRBD2. With 1 base clipped from V and 3 bases from J, the junction kept 9 bases outside the gene matches. This CDR3 spans 17 amino acids. In germline, CDR1 is LGHNA, CDR2 YSLEER. The CDR3 spells CASSQGTGIAGTDTQYF. The DNA of the CDR3 is TGCGCCAGCAGCCAAGGAACCGGGATAGCGGGGACAGATACGCAGTATTTT.

This clonotype was observed a few times. This CDR3 reads CASSVDPGTTYEQYF. The CDR3, as DNA: TGTGCCAGCAGCGTGGACCCCGGGACAACTTACGAGCAGTACTTC. V gene TRBV9 combines with J gene TRBJ2-7; a weak D match, TRBD1 (6 bases). Germline lookup yields CDR1 SGDLS and CDR2 YYNGEE. Trimming stripped 2 bases from V and 4 bases from J, with 16 bases between. The CDR3 runs to 15 residues.

This clonotype was seen more than once but under ten times. CDR3 residues: CASRHTVADTQYF. CDR3 nucleotide sequence: TGTGCCAGCAGACACACAGTTGCCGATACGCAGTATTTT. The V and J genes are TRBV12-3 or TRBV12-4 and TRBJ2-3; no clear D gene. The germline V and J ends were trimmed by 6 bases and 6 bases, with 13 bases remaining between them. The CDR3 consists of 13 residues.

This clonotype was observed a handful of times. The chain has TRBV3-1 and TRBJ2-7; D tentatively reads TRBD1 or TRBD2 (5 bases each). This CDR3 has 14 residues. Germline V CDR1 and CDR2: LGHDT, YNNKEL (reference sequence). V gave up 3 bases and J gave up 6 bases, with 15 bases separating them. CDR3 residues: CASSQTGTIPEQYF. Written as DNA, the CDR3 is TGTGCCAGCAGCCAGACGGGGACGATACCCGAGCAGTACTTC.